These 5 T cell receptor beta chains came from one sample sequenced in a study of immune cell composition in non-small cell lung cancer. TCRdb's table, derived via immunoSEQ multiplex PCR, lists solely in-frame clones and lacks some. This table has about 4,900 clones, around 80% appearing once. Material for sequencing was lung tumor tissue. Source of these receptors: a human donor with non-small cell lung cancer.

The rearrangement links TRBV18 to TRBJ1-1; D possibly corresponds to TRBD1 (6 bases). The CDR3 has 13 amino acids. In germline, CDR1 is KGHSH, CDR2 LQKENI. The germline V and J ends were trimmed by 3 bases and 6 bases, with 11 bases remaining between them. This CDR3 reads CASSPSGVPEAFF. CDR3 DNA: TGTGCCAGCTCACCGTCAGGGGTACCTGAAGCTTTCTTT. Variable domain in full (rest from reference TRBV18 and TRBJ1-1): NAGVMQNPRHLVRRRGQEARLRCSPMKGHSHVYWYRQLPEEGLKFMVYLQKENIIDESGMPKERFSAEFPKEGPSILRIQQVVRGDSAAYFCASSPSGVPEAFFGQGTRLTVV.

V and J are TRBV4-2 and TRBJ2-1; D possibly corresponds to TRBD2 (5 bases). Germline V gene sequence: CDR1 LGHNA, CDR2 YNFKEQ. This CDR3 has 16 residues. V lost 0 bases, J lost 8 bases, and 17 bases lay in between. The CDR3 loop reads CASSQELSISADEQFF. CDR3 DNA: TGTGCCAGCAGCCAAGAGCTGTCGATTAGCGCAGATGAGCAGTTCTTC.

There are a few counts of this clone. CDR3: CASTGGWEPQHF. The CDR3 DNA reads as TGTGCCAGTACAGGGGGTTGGGAGCCCCAGCATTTT. This chain links TRBV2 with TRBJ1-5; 8 nucleotides align to TRBD1. V trimming: 9 bases; J trimming: 8 bases; junction bases outside the gene matches: 6. The length of the CDR3 is 12 residues. CDR1 and CDR2 (germline): SNHLY, FYNNEI.

This clone showed up just once. The chain couples TRBV5-1 to TRBJ2-5; 9 bases match TRBD2. The CDR3 has 17 amino acids. Trimming took 0 bases from V and 1 from J; bases not matched to a gene: 7. CDR1 and CDR2 from the germline V gene are SGHRS and YFSETQ. The CDR3 spells CASSLERSGGVQETQYF. CDR3 sequence (DNA): TGCGCCAGCAGCTTGGAGCGTAGCGGGGGCGTCCAAGAGACCCAGTACTTC. Combining the CDR3 with reference TRBV5-1 and TRBJ2-5 gives the whole variable domain KAGVTQTPRYLIKTRGQQVTLSCSPISGHRSVSWYQQTPGQGLQFLFEYFSETQRNKGNFPGRFSGRQFSNSRSEMNVSTLELGDSALYLCASSLERSGGVQETQYFGPGTRLLVL.

This clone was seen a few times. The V call is TRBV7-9, the J call TRBJ2-7; weak D call: TRBD1 (6 bases). V was shortened by 1 base and J by 3 bases, with 7 bases between the two germline ends. This CDR3 spans 13 amino acids. Germline V gene sequence: CDR1 SEHNR, CDR2 FQNEAQ (reference sequence). The CDR3 DNA reads as TGTGCCAGCAGCTTAGGGGACAACTACGAGCAGTACTTC. The encoded protein is CASSLGDNYEQYF.